This T cell receptor (beta chain) came from a study of T cells in women clearing cervical HPV infection. V gave up 2 bases and J gave up 4 bases; unmatched junction bases: 9. Germline loops: CDR1 SQVTM, CDR2 ANQGSEA. The CDR3 is 15 residues long. The table came from immunoSEQ multiplex PCR; TCRdb's copy has only in-frame clones and leaves some out. The sample table sets out about 25,000 clones. A remark on this clone: With the read ending 3 residues before the CDR3 end, the germline J gene is used to fill in that end.

The rearrangement links TRBV29-1 to TRBJ1-1; 8 bases fit TRBD1. Sequencing was performed on blood buffy coat. The receptor was isolated from a woman aged 18 to 75 with a cervical HPV16 infection that either progressed to CIN3+ or cleared (not recorded which). The CDR3 bases that were read are TGCAGCGTTGAATCAGATCAGGGGGCGAGCACTGAA. This translates into CSVESDQGASTE. The complete CDR3 sequence is CSVESDQGASTEAFF.